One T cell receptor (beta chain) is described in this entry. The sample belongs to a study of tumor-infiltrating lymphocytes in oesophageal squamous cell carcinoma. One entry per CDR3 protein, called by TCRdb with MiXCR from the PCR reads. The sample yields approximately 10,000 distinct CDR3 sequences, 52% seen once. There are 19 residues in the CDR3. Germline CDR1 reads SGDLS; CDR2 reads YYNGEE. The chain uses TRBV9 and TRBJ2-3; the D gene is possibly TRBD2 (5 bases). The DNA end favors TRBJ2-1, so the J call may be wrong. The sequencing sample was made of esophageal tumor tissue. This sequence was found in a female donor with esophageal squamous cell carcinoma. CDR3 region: CASSVDRAEHGRDYNEQFF. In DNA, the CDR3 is TGTGCCAGCAGCGTAGATCGGGCGGAACACGGACGGGATTACAATGAGCAGTTCTTC.